These 23 T cell receptor beta chains share one sample of origin, sequenced in a study of blood T cell repertoires in COVID-19. The repertoire was sequenced with immunoSEQ multiplex PCR; TCRdb's copy has only in-frame clones and lacks some. This table holds about 210,000 clones, 86% found once. The source material was peripheral blood. Every receptor here comes from a woman between 65 and 79 years old with acute or convalescent COVID-19.

The chain combines TRBV27 with TRBJ1-4; D is undetermined. V was trimmed by 3 bases and J by 3 bases, leaving 5 bases between them. This CDR3 comprises 13 residues. Germline CDR1 is MNHEY and CDR2 is SMNVEV (reference sequence). This chain's CDR3 is CASSLHSNEKLFF. CDR3 DNA sequence: TGTGCCAGCAGTTTGCACTCTAATGAAAAACTGTTTTTT. Full variable domain (remainder filled in from reference TRBV27 and TRBJ1-4): EAQVTQNPRYLITVTGKKLTVTCSQNMNHEYMSWYRQDPGLGLRQIYYSMNVEVTDKGDVPEGYKVSRKEKRNFPLILESPSPNQTSLYFCASSLHSNEKLFFGSGTQLSVL.

V gene TRBV18 combines with J gene TRBJ1-2, with 9 positions matching TRBD1. The germline gives CDR1 KGHSH, CDR2 LQKENI. The V and J ends lost 3 bases and 7 bases, in that order; junction bases with no gene match: 6. CDR3 length: 14 residues. The CDR3 region is CASSPETGGLGYTF. CDR3 bases: TGTGCCAGCTCACCGGAGACAGGGGGTCTTGGCTACACCTTC.

The CDR3 here is CASSHSLAGKQYF. The CDR3 bases are TGTGCCAGCAGCCACTCACTAGCGGGGAAGCAGTATTTT. The gene calls are TRBV3-1 (or the pseudogene TRBV3-2) and TRBJ2-3, with TRBD2 identical over 10 bases. V was clipped by 3 bases and J by 11 bases; unmatched bases: 5. The CDR3 is 13 residues long. Germline CDR1 reads LGHDT; CDR2 reads YNNKEL (reference sequence).

This sequence joins TRBV19 and TRBJ1-5; D possibly corresponds to TRBD1 (6 bases). CDR1 and CDR2 from the germline V gene are LNHDA and SQIVND (reference sequence). The CDR3 spans 15 residues. V was cut by 0 bases and J by 7 bases, with 13 bases left in between. CDR3 coding DNA: TGTGCCAGTAGTATAGAGGGCACAGGGAAACAGCCCCAGCATTTT. Its protein is CASSIEGTGKQPQHF.

V usage is TRBV3-1 (or the pseudogene TRBV3-2) and J usage is TRBJ2-1; D unresolved. Germline assignment: CDR1 LGHDT and CDR2 YNNKEL (reference sequence). Trimming stripped 0 bases from V and 4 bases from J, with 4 bases between. The CDR3 runs 13 residues. The CDR3, as DNA: TGTGCCAGCAGCCAAGATCCGTACAATGAGCAGTTCTTC. Translated, it gives CASSQDPYNEQFF.

V is TRBV6-2 or TRBV6-3 and J is TRBJ2-4; possible D gene TRBD2, 6 bases. The V gene lost 6 bases and the J gene lost 3 bases, with 18 bases spanning the gap. Germline CDR1 and CDR2: MNHEY and SVGEGT. CDR3 length: 16 residues. Here the CDR3 reads CASSPSRLVSKNIQYF. The CDR3, as DNA: TGTGCCAGCAGCCCTTCTCGACTAGTGAGCAAAAACATTCAGTACTTC.

CDR3: CASTEGVNQPQHF. For the CDR3, the DNA is TGTGCCAGCACCGAGGGGGTCAATCAGCCCCAGCATTTT. The V and J genes are TRBV28 and TRBJ1-5, with D perhaps TRBD1 (6 bases). Looked up from germline, CDR1 is MDHEN and CDR2 is SYDVKM. Trimming took off 7 bases at V and 3 bases at J, with 10 bases between the two ends. The CDR3 is 13 residues long.

The genes are TRBV18 and TRBJ2-1, with 8 bases that match TRBD2. The junction had 5 bases not matched to a gene; V was cut back by 4 bases and J by 6 bases. CDR1 and CDR2 from the germline V gene are KGHSH and LQKENI. The CDR3 is made up of 14 amino acids. CDR3 sequence: CASSQGLEGNEQFF. The CDR3 coding sequence is TGTGCCAGCTCACAGGGACTAGAGGGCAATGAGCAGTTCTTC. The whole variable domain, filled in from reference TRBV18 and TRBJ2-1, reads NAGVMQNPRHLVRRRGQEARLRCSPMKGHSHVYWYRQLPEEGLKFMVYLQKENIIDESGMPKERFSAEFPKEGPSILRIQQVVRGDSAAYFCASSQGLEGNEQFFGPGTRLTVL.

The CDR3 bases are TGCGCCAGCAGCCCGGCCGACAGTCCGTCACCCCTCCACTTT. Residues: CASSPADSPSPLHF. The chain employs TRBV4-1 and TRBJ1-6; possible D gene TRBD1, 5 bases. Trimming shortened V by 4 bases and J by 10 bases, and 14 bases separated the two germline ends. Germline CDR1 and CDR2: MGHRA and YSYEKL. The CDR3 length is 14 residues.

The V and J genes are TRBV27 and TRBJ2-7; 12 bases are a match to TRBD2. V was pared by 3 bases and J by 3 bases, with 3 bases of the junction left unmatched. Germline lookup yields CDR1 MNHEY and CDR2 SMNVEV (reference sequence). The CDR3 has 15 residues. CDR3 DNA: TGTGCCAGCAGTTTCTCGACTAGCGGGAGCTACGAGCAGTACTTC. Its protein product is CASSFSTSGSYEQYF.

The chain is built from TRBV5-1 and TRBJ2-2, with D perhaps matching TRBD2 (5 bases). The length of the CDR3 is 13 residues. Germline values: CDR1 SGHRS, CDR2 YFSETQ. V was cut by 5 bases and J by 4 bases, with 9 bases left in between. Written as DNA, the CDR3 is TGCGCCAGCAGGGTAGCGACCACCGGGGAGCTGTTTTTT. Protein product: CASRVATTGELFF.

This clone showed up just once. The chain carries TRBV7-2 and TRBJ2-3; possibly TRBD2 for D (5 bases). V was cut by 7 bases and J by 0 bases, with 11 bases left in between. Germline loops: CDR1 SGHTA, CDR2 FQGNSA. The CDR3 runs 14 residues. CDR3 amino acids: CASKEGTSTDTQYF. Written as DNA, the CDR3 is TGTGCCAGCAAAGAGGGAACTAGCACAGATACGCAGTATTTT. Combining the CDR3 with reference TRBV7-2 and TRBJ2-3 gives the whole variable domain GAGVSQSPSNKVTEKGKDVELRCDPISGHTALYWYRQSLGQGLEFLIYFQGNSAPDKSGLPSDRFSAERTGGSVSTLTIQRTQQEDSAVYLCASKEGTSTDTQYFGPGTRLTVL.

In its sample, this clone was seen once. The chain links TRBV6-5 to TRBJ2-7; tentatively, D is TRBD2 (6 bases). V was pared by 10 bases and J by 3 bases, with 16 bases between. The CDR3 length is 13 residues. Germline CDR1 is MNHEY and CDR2 is SVGAGI. Here the CDR3 DNA reads TGTGCCACTTGGAGGGGCACGGGCTACGAGCAGTACTTC. It translates to CATWRGTGYEQYF.

The sample holds one count of this clone. The chain uses TRBV19 and TRBJ2-1; a possible D gene is TRBD1 (6 bases). Germline CDR1 reads LNHDA; CDR2 reads SQIVND (reference sequence). V dropped 5 bases and J dropped 8 bases, with 16 bases sitting between them. The CDR3 extends over 14 amino acids. The CDR3 is CASSEGGERDEQFF. CDR3 coding DNA: TGTGCCAGTAGTGAAGGGGGAGAGAGGGATGAGCAGTTCTTC.

The chain combines TRBV6-1 with TRBJ1-1; unclear D gene. The CDR3 runs 16 residues. Germline lookup yields CDR1 MNHNS and CDR2 SASEGT. V lost 0 bases and J lost 1, with 12 bases in between. DNA for the CDR3: TGTGCCAGCAGTGAAGCGCATTGGGCCCAGAACACTGAAGCTTTCTTT. Protein sequence: CASSEAHWAQNTEAFF.

The V gene is TRBV18, the J gene TRBJ2-2; D uncertain. V was pared by 5 bases and J by 1 base, with 8 bases between. Germline V gene sequence: CDR1 KGHSH, CDR2 LQKENI. CDR3 length equals 14 residues. CDR3 in DNA: TGTGCCAGCTCAGAACAGCAGAACACCGGGGAGCTGTTTTTT. Encoded protein: CASSEQQNTGELFF.

The chain uses TRBV12-3 or TRBV12-4 and TRBJ1-4; D perhaps matches TRBD1 (6 bases). The CDR3 totals 13 residues. V was trimmed by 6 bases and J by 4 bases, leaving 9 bases between them. The CDR3 nucleotides are TGTGCCAGCAGAGGACAGAATAATGAAAAACTGTTTTTT. Encoded protein: CASRGQNNEKLFF.

This chain connects TRBV19 to TRBJ2-2; a weak D match, TRBD2 (6 bases). Germline CDR1 reads LNHDA; CDR2 reads SQIVND (reference sequence). The CDR3 runs 14 residues. Trimming shortened V by 6 bases and J by 6 bases, and 14 bases separated the two germline ends. CDR3 sequence reads: CASSSRGEAGELFF. The CDR3 DNA reads as TGTGCCAGTAGCTCTCGAGGGGAGGCCGGGGAGCTGTTTTTT.

The rearrangement uses TRBV3-1 (or the pseudogene TRBV3-2) and TRBJ1-2, with a weak D call TRBD1 (6 bases). Deletions cut 4 bases from V and 0 bases from J, with 12 bases between. The CDR3 contains 15 residues. Germline CDR1 is LGHDT and CDR2 is YNNKEL (reference sequence). In nucleotides, the CDR3 is TGTGCCAGCAGCCCATGGACAGTTACTAACTATGGCTACACCTTC. It codes for CASSPWTVTNYGYTF.

This chain links TRBV12-3 or TRBV12-4 with TRBJ1-5; 7 bases line up with TRBD1. Trimming removed 2 bases from V and 7 bases from J; junction bases left unmatched: 2. The CDR3 has 13 residues. The chain's CDR3 is CASSLTGDQPQHF. The CDR3 nucleotides are TGTGCCAGCAGTTTAACAGGGGACCAGCCCCAGCATTTT.

In the case of this clone: Other DNA sequences in the same sample also yield this CDR3. The chain carries TRBV19 and TRBJ1-2; D possibly corresponds to TRBD1 (5 bases). V was trimmed by 2 bases and J by 5 bases, leaving 6 bases between them. CDR1 is LNHDA and CDR2 is SQIVND in the germline V gene (reference sequence). The CDR3 runs 12 residues. CDR3 nucleotide sequence: TGTGCCAGTAGTATACAGGGATATGGCTACACCTTC. This gives the protein CASSIQGYGYTF.

The V gene is TRBV5-1, the J gene TRBJ1-1, with a tentative D call TRBD1 (5 bases). The germline V and J ends were trimmed by 0 bases and 0 bases, with 9 bases remaining between them. From germline, CDR1 is SGHRS and CDR2 YFSETQ. This CDR3 has 15 residues. CDR3 protein: CASSLARGMNTEAFF. CDR3 sequence (DNA): TGCGCCAGCAGCTTGGCTAGGGGTATGAACACTGAAGCTTTCTTT. Full variable domain (remainder filled in from reference TRBV5-1 and TRBJ1-1): KAGVTQTPRYLIKTRGQQVTLSCSPISGHRSVSWYQQTPGQGLQFLFEYFSETQRNKGNFPGRFSGRQFSNSRSEMNVSTLELGDSALYLCASSLARGMNTEAFFGQGTRLTVV.

The rearrangement joins TRBV7-9 to TRBJ2-5; unclear D gene. V was pared by 2 bases and J by 5 bases, with 15 bases between. The germline CDR1 and CDR2 sequences are SEHNR and FQNEAQ (reference sequence). This CDR3 comprises 15 residues. The CDR3 protein is CASSLTTPAPETQYF. The CDR3, as DNA: TGTGCCAGCAGCTTAACGACTCCCGCCCCGGAGACCCAGTACTTC.